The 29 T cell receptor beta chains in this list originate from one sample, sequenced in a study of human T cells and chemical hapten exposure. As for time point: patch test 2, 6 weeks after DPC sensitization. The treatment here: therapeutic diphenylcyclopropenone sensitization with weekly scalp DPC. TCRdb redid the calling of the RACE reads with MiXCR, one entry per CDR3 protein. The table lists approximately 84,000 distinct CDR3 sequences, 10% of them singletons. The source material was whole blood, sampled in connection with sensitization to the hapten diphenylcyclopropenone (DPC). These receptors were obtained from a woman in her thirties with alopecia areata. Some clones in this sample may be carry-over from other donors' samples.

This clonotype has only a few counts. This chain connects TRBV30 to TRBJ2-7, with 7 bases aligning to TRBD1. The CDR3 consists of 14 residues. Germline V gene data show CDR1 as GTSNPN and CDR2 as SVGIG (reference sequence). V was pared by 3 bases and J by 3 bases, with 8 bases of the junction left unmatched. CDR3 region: CAWSPQGVDYEQYF. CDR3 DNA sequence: TGTGCCTGGAGCCCCCAGGGGGTTGACTACGAGCAGTACTTC.

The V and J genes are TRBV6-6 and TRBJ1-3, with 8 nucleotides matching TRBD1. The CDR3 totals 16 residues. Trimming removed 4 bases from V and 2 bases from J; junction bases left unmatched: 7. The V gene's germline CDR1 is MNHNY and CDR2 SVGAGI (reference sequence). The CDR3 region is CASSSRGLETGNTIYF. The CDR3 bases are TGTGCCAGCAGTTCCAGGGGGCTCGAAACTGGAAACACCATATATTTT.

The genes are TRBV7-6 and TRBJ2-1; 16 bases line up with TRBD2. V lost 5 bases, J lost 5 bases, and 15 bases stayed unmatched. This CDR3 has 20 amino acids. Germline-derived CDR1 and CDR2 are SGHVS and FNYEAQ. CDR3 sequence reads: CASSPRPGTSGRATDNEQFF. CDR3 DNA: TGTGCCAGCAGCCCACGCCCTGGGACTAGCGGGAGGGCCACAGACAATGAGCAGTTCTTC.

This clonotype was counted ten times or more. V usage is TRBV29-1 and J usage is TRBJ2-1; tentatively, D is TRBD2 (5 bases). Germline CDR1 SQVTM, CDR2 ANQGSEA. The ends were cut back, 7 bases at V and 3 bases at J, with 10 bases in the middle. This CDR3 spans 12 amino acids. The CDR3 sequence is CSAGLGYNEQFF. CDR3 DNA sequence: TGCAGCGCCGGACTGGGCTACAATGAGCAGTTCTTC.

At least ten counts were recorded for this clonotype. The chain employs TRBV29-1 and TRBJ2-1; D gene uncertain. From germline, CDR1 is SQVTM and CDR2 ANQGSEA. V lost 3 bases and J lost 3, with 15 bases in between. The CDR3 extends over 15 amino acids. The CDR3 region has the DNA TGCAGCGTTGATCTGGCGGCGAAGTACTACAATGAGCAGTTCTTC. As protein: CSVDLAAKYYNEQFF.

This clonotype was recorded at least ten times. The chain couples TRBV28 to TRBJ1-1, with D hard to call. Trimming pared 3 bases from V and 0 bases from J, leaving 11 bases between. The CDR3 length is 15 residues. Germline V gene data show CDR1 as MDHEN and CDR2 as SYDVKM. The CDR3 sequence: CASSLVEMVNTEAFF. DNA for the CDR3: TGTGCCAGCAGTTTGGTTGAAATGGTGAACACTGAAGCTTTCTTT.

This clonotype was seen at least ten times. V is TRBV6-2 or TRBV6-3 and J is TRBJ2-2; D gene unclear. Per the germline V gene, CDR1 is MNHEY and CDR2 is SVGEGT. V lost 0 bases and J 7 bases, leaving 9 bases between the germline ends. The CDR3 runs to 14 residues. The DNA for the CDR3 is TGTGCCAGCAGTTACTCGTTGAACTTCGGGGAGCTGTTTTTT. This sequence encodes CASSYSLNFGELFF.

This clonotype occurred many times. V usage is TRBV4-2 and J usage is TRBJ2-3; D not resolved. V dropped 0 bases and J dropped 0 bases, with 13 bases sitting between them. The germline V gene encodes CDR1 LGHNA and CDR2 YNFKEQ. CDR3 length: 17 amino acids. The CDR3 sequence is CASSQDGPARSTDTQYF. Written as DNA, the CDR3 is TGTGCCAGCAGCCAAGATGGTCCAGCGAGGAGCACAGATACGCAGTATTTT.

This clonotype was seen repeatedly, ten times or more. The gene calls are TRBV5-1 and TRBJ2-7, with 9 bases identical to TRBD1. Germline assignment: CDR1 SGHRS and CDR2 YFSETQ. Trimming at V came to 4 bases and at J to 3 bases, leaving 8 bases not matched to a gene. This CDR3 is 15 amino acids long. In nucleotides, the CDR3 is TGCGCCAGCAGCCAAACCGGGACAGGGATCTACGAGCAGTACTTC. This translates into CASSQTGTGIYEQYF.

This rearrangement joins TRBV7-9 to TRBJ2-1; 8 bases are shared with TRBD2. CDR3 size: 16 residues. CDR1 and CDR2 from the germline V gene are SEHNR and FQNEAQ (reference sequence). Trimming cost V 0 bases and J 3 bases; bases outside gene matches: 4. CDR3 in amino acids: CASSLAGAGVYNEQFF. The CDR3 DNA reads TGTGCCAGCAGCTTAGCGGGAGCGGGAGTCTACAATGAGCAGTTCTTC.

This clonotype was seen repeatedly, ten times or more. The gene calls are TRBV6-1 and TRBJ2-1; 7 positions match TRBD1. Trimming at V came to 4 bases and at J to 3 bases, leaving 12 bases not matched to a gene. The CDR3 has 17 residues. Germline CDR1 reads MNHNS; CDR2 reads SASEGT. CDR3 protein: CASSGDWAGTVYNEQFF. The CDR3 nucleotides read TGTGCCAGCAGTGGTGATTGGGCCGGGACAGTCTACAATGAGCAGTTCTTC.

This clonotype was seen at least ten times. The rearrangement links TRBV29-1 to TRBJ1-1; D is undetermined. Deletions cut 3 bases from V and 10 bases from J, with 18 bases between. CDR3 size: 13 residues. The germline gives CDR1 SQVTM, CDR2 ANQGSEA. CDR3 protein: CSVDFREAVGAFF. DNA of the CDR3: TGCAGCGTTGACTTTCGGGAGGCCGTTGGAGCTTTCTTT.

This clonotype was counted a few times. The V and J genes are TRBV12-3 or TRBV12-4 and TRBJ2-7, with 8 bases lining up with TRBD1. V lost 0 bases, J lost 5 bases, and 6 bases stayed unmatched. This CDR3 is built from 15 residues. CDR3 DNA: TGTGCCAGCAGTTTAGCGTGGCAGGGGGCTAACGAGCAGTACTTC. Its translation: CASSLAWQGANEQYF.

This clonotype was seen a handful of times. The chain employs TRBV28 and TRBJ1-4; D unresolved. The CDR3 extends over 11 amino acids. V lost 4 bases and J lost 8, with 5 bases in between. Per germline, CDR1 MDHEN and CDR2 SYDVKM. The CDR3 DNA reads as TGTGCCAGCAGTTCTCGGGAAAAACTGTTTTTT. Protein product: CASSSREKLFF.

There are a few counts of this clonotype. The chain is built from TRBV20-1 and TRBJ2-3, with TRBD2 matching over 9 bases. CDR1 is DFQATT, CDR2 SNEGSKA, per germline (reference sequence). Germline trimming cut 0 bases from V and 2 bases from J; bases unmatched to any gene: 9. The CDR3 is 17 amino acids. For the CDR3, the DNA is TGCAGTGCTAGAGATGATAGCGGGGGACTCCTCACAGATACGCAGTATTTT. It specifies CSARDDSGGLLTDTQYF.

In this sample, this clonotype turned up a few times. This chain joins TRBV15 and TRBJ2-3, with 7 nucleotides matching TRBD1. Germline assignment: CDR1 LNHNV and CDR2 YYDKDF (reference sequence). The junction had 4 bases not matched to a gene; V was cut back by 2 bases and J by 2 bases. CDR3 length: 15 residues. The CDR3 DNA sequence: TGTGCCACCAGCAGACGACAGGGAGTCACAGATACGCAGTATTTT. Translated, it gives CATSRRQGVTDTQYF.

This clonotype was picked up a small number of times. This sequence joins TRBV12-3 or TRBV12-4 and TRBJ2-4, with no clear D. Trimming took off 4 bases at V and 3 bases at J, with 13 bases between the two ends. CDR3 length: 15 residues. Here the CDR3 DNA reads TGTGCCAGCAGTTCCTCTTACGAGAACAAAAACATTCAGTACTTC. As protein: CASSSSYENKNIQYF.

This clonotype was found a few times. The CDR3, as DNA: TGTGCCAGCAGTGGTGGTGCACAGGGGTGGCAGCCCCAGCATTTT. This gives the protein CASSGGAQGWQPQHF. The chain uses TRBV6-1 and TRBJ1-5; TRBD1 aligns across 7 bases. Per the germline V gene, CDR1 is MNHNS and CDR2 is SASEGT. Unmatched junction bases numbered 10, after V lost 4 bases and J lost 7 bases. This CDR3 contains 15 residues.

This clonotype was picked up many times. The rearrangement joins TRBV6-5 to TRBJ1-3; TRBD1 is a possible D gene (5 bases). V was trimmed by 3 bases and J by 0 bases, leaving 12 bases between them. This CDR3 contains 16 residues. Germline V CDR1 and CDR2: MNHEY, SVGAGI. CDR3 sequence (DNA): TGTGCCAGCAGTTATTACGGGGGGAGCTCTGGAAACACCATATATTTT. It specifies CASSYYGGSSGNTIYF.

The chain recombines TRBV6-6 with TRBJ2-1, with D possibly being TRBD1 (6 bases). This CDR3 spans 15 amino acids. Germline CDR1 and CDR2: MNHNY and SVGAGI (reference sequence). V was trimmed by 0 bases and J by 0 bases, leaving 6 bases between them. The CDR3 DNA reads TGTGCCAGCAGTTACTCCAGGGGCTCCTACAATGAGCAGTTCTTC. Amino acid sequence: CASSYSRGSYNEQFF.

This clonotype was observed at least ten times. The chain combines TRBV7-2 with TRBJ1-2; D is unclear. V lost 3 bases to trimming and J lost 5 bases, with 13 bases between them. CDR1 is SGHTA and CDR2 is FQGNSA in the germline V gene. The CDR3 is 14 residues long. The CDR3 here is CASSFKGSVYGYTF. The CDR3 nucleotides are TGTGCCAGCAGCTTTAAGGGCAGTGTGTATGGCTACACCTTC.

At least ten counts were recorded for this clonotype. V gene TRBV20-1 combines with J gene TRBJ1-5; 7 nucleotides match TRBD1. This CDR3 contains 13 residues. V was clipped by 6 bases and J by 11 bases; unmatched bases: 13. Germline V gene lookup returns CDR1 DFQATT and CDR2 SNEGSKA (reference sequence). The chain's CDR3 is CSARGQSPQTQHF. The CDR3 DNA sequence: TGCAGTGCCCGGGGACAGAGCCCGCAGACCCAGCATTTT.

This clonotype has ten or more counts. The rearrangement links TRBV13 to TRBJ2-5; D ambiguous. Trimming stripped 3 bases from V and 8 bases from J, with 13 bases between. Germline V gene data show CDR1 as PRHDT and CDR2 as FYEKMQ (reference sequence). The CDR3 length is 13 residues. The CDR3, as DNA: TGTGCCAGCAGCTTGGGCCGGGCCAAAACCCAGTACTTC. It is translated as CASSLGRAKTQYF.

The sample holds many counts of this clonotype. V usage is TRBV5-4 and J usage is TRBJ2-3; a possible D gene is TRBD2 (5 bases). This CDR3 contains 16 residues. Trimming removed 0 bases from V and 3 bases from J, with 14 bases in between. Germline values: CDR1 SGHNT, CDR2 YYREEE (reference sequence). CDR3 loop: CASSLGLAPRTDTQYF. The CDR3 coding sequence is TGTGCCAGCAGCTTGGGGCTAGCTCCCCGAACAGATACGCAGTATTTT.

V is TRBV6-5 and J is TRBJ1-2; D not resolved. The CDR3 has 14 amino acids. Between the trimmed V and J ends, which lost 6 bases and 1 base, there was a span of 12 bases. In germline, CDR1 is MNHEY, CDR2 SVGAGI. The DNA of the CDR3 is TGTGCCAGCAGCCCCCTGGACGGTAACTATGGCTACACCTTC. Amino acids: CASSPLDGNYGYTF.

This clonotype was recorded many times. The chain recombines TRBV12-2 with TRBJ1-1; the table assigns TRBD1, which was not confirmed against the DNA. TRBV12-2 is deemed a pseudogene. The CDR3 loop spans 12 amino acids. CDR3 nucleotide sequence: TGTGCAAGTCGTTCAGGGGGCCTTGAAGCTTTCTTT. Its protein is CASRSGGLEAFF.

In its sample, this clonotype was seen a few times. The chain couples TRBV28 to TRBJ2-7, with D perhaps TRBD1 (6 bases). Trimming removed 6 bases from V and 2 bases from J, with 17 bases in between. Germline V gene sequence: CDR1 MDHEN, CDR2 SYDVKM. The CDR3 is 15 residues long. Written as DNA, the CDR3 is TGTGCCAGCAGGCCCGGACAGAGCCGGACCTACGAGCAGTACTTC. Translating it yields CASRPGQSRTYEQYF.

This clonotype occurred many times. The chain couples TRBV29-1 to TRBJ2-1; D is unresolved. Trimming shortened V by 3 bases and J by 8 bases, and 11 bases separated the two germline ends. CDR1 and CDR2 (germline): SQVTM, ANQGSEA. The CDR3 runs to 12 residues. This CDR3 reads CSVDSWTDEQFF. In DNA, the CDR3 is TGCAGCGTTGATTCGTGGACGGATGAGCAGTTCTTC.

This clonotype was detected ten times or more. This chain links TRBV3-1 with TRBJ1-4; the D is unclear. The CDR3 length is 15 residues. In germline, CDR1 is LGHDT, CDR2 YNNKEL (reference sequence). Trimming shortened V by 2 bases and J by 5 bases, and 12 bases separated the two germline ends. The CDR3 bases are TGTGCCAGCAGCCAATTCTCGGGGAAAAATGAAAAACTGTTTTTT. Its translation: CASSQFSGKNEKLFF.